This entry lists 28 T cell receptor beta chains sequenced from one sample in a study of T cell clonality in common variable immunodeficiency. Here immunoSEQ multiplex PCR was the method, and the copy in TCRdb shows in-frame clones only, minus some. In total the sample includes about 43,000 clones, none of them seen once. Specimen: peripheral blood mononuclear cells. The receptors originated from a person aged 18 to 69 in good health.

Note on this clone: The CDR3 end lies 3 residues beyond the end of the read and is filled in from the germline J gene. The chain has TRBV19 and TRBJ1-2; 9 nucleotides match TRBD1. CDR1 LNHDA and CDR2 SQIVND come from the germline V gene (reference sequence). This CDR3 region has 14 residues. The part of the CDR3 DNA that was read is TGTGCCAGTAGTGCCGGGACAGGGAGGAGCGAC. This encodes CASSAGTGRSD. The entire CDR3 reads CASSAGTGRSDYTF. Using reference TRBV19 and TRBJ1-2 for the parts outside the CDR3, the full variable domain is DGGITQSPKYLFRKEGQNVTLSCEQNLNHDAMYWYRQDPGQGLRLIYYSQIVNDFQKGDIAEGYSVSREKKESFPLTVTSAQKNPTAFYLCASSAGTGRSDYTFGSGTRLTVV.

Ten or more counts support this clone. The sequenced part of the CDR3 DNA is TGTGCCAGCAGCCGGGGGGCGGATAGCAATCAGCCC. This codes for CASSRGADSNQP. The full-length CDR3 reads as CASSRGADSNQPQHF. This chain uses TRBV12-3 or TRBV12-4 with TRBJ1-5; D perhaps matches TRBD1 (6 bases). The CDR3 is cut off 3 residues early in the read; its end comes from the germline J gene. The CDR3 covers 15 residues. The V and J ends lost 6 bases and 0 bases respectively, with 12 bases between them.

The table lists this clone with many counts. The CDR3 extends 3 residues past the end of the read, so its final part is completed from the germline J gene. The chain recombines TRBV20-1 with TRBJ2-4; possibly TRBD1 for D (6 bases). Germline V gives CDR1 DFQATT, CDR2 SNEGSKA (reference sequence). The CDR3 sequence is 15 residues long. Trimming took 7 bases from V and 0 from J, leaving 16 bases between them. The CDR3 bases that were read are TGCAGTGTTAGTGGACAGATTCTAGCCAAAAACATT. Amino acids: CSVSGQILAKNI. The full CDR3 is CSVSGQILAKNIQYF.

This clone was recorded at least ten times. The CDR3 is cut off 3 residues early in the read; its end comes from the germline J gene. This chain connects TRBV30 to TRBJ2-1, with D maybe TRBD2 (6 bases). The V gene's germline CDR1 is GTSNPN and CDR2 SVGIG (reference sequence). This CDR3 has 15 residues. V was clipped by 5 bases and J by 3 bases, with 17 bases between them. The covered CDR3 bases are TGTGCCTGGGTCCCGGATAGCGGCCTCTACAATGAG. Protein product: CAWVPDSGLYNE. The whole CDR3 sequence reads CAWVPDSGLYNEQFF.

At least ten counts were recorded for this clone. The read terminates 3 residues before the CDR3 end, so the remaining end is supplied by the germline J gene. The chain joins TRBV5-1 to TRBJ1-6; 10 bases agree with TRBD1. Germline trimming cut 5 bases from V and 8 bases from J; bases unmatched to any gene: 10. The CDR3 loop spans 16 amino acids. Looked up from germline, CDR1 is SGHRS and CDR2 is YFSETQ. CDR3: CASSFRGQGVDSPLHF. The sequenced CDR3 bases are TGCGCCAGCAGTTTTAGAGGACAGGGGGTGGATTCACCC.

Many counts were recorded for this clone. The missing CDR3 end, 3 residues past where the read stops, is filled in from the germline J gene. This chain connects TRBV18 to TRBJ2-7; D might be TRBD2 (6 bases). The CDR3 spans 16 residues. Germline CDR1 KGHSH, CDR2 LQKENI. Trimming took off 3 bases at V and 6 bases at J, with 21 bases between the two ends. This chain's CDR3 is CASSPSDGLTGVEQYF. CDR3 DNA, as far as it was read: TGTGCCAGCTCACCTTCGGACGGTCTGACGGGGGTCGAG.

This clone was observed at least ten times. The CDR3 is cut off 3 residues early in the read; its end comes from the germline J gene. This chain joins TRBV7-8 and TRBJ2-7, with a possible D match to TRBD1 (6 bases). V was clipped by 3 bases and J by 5 bases, with 11 bases between them. The CDR3 consists of 13 residues. The germline CDR1 and CDR2 sequences are SGHVS and FQNEAQ. The CDR3 region is CASSFLQGHEQYF. The CDR3 bases that were read are TGTGCCAGCAGCTTCTTACAGGGCCACGAG.

The sample holds many counts of this clone. The CDR3 is cut off 3 residues early in the read; its end comes from the germline J gene. The V call is TRBV18, the J call TRBJ2-2, with 10 bases identical to TRBD2. With 3 bases clipped from V and 10 bases from J, the junction kept 8 bases outside the gene matches. CDR1 is KGHSH, CDR2 LQKENI, per germline. The CDR3 is 15 amino acids. The sequenced CDR3 bases are TGTGCCAGCTCACCCAGCGGGAGGGCCGCCTCGGAG. Translating gives CASSPSGRAASE. The whole CDR3 protein is CASSPSGRAASELFF.

This clone has at least ten counts. The observed sequence ends 3 residues before the CDR3 terminus, with the missing tail filled in from the germline J gene. This sequence joins TRBV18 and TRBJ2-3; maybe TRBD1 (8 bases). V lost 8 bases, J lost 2 bases, and 14 bases lay in between. The germline gives CDR1 KGHSH, CDR2 LQKENI. This CDR3 contains 14 residues. This chain's CDR3 is CASHRGGSTDTQYF. The DNA read from the CDR3 is TGTGCCAGCCACAGGGGGGGTTCCACAGATACG.

This clone has at least ten counts. The read stops 3 residues short of the end of the CDR3; the missing end is completed from the germline J gene. The V and J genes are TRBV5-6 and TRBJ2-1; the match to TRBD1 covers 8 bases. CDR1 is SGHDT, CDR2 YYEEEE, per germline. With V trimmed by 0 bases and J by 8 bases, 7 bases remained unmatched. The CDR3 extends over 15 amino acids. This CDR3 reads CASSLGTGYGDEQFF. The sequenced part of the CDR3 DNA is TGTGCCAGCAGCTTGGGGACAGGGTATGGCGATGAG.

In this sample, this clone turned up many times. The CDR3 loop reads CASSIARGGETQYF. The part of the CDR3 DNA that was read is TGTGCCAGTAGTATCGCCAGGGGAGGAGAGACC. The chain recombines TRBV19 with TRBJ2-5; TRBD1 or TRBD2 may be the D gene (6 bases each). The CDR3 goes on 3 residues after the read ends, and that part is filled in from the germline J gene. This CDR3 contains 14 residues. The ends were cut back, 3 bases at V and 4 bases at J, with 12 bases in the middle. The germline V gene has CDR1 LNHDA and CDR2 SQIVND (reference sequence).

This clone was seen many times. The sequence runs out 3 residues before the end of the CDR3; the remainder is reconstructed from the germline J gene. The V call is TRBV10-2, the J call TRBJ1-1, with TRBD1 identical over 9 bases. CDR1 WSHSY and CDR2 SAAADI come from the germline V gene. The CDR3 contains 16 residues. V dropped 7 bases and J dropped 6; count of bases not matched to a gene: 15. CDR3 sequence: CASTRDRAGRGAEAFF. The CDR3 DNA, read in part, is TGCGCCAGCACTAGGGACAGGGCTGGGCGAGGGGCTGAA.

For this clone: The read stops 3 residues short of the end of the CDR3; the missing end is completed from the germline J gene. This chain uses TRBV6-1 with TRBJ1-1; possibly TRBD1 for D (6 bases). There are 15 residues in the CDR3. In germline, CDR1 is MNHNS, CDR2 SASEGT. The CDR3 loop reads CASSEASGGAETAFF. The CDR3 DNA, read in part, is TGTGCCAGCAGTGAAGCTAGCGGGGGGGCAGAGACA.

This clone was found many times. The read halts 3 residues ahead of the CDR3 end, with the missing end drawn from the germline J gene. This chain connects TRBV2 to TRBJ2-3; 13 bases align to TRBD2. Germline assignment: CDR1 SNHLY and CDR2 FYNNEI. This CDR3 has 17 residues. V gave up 6 bases and J gave up 0 bases; unmatched junction bases: 6. The covered CDR3 bases are TGTGCCAGCAGGAGACTAGCGGGGGGTACTAGCACAGATACG. This codes for CASRRLAGGTSTDT. The whole CDR3 reads CASRRLAGGTSTDTQYF.

This clone was seen repeatedly, ten times or more. The observed sequence ends 3 residues before the CDR3 terminus, with the missing tail filled in from the germline J gene. This chain joins TRBV30 and TRBJ1-2, with no clear D. The CDR3 contains 12 residues. Per germline, CDR1 GTSNPN and CDR2 SVGIG (reference sequence). CDR3 DNA (partial): TGTGCCTGGAGTCTTCGCCAGTGGGGC. It specifies CAWSLRQWG. The full CDR3 protein reads CAWSLRQWGYTF.

A remark on this clone: Germline and junction disagree at one end, which may indicate a read error. The read is 3 residues too short to cover the CDR3 end, so that end is filled in from the germline J gene. The chain combines TRBV30 with TRBJ2-4; D is undetermined. The CDR3 loop spans 11 amino acids. CDR1 is GTSNPN, CDR2 SVGIG, per germline (reference sequence). The CDR3 bases that were read are TGCGCCATCCGTACTAACTATGGT. This gives the protein CAIRTNYG. The complete CDR3 reads CAIRTNYGQYF.

This clone was counted ten times or more. The read halts 3 residues ahead of the CDR3 end, with the missing end drawn from the germline J gene. The chain recombines TRBV7-9 with TRBJ1-1, with D possibly TRBD1 on 5 matching bases. Germline V lookup: CDR1 SEHNR, CDR2 FQNEAQ (reference sequence). CDR3 length: 12 residues. Trimming stripped 8 bases from V and 2 bases from J, with 9 bases between. CDR3 DNA, as far as it was read: TGTGCCAGCTCGGACACTAACACTGAA. Amino acids: CASSDTNTE. The complete CDR3 protein is CASSDTNTEAFF.

Ten or more counts support this clone. The read gets to within 3 residues of the CDR3 end, and the germline J gene fills in the rest. V usage is TRBV6-1 and J usage is TRBJ1-2, with 10 bases fitting TRBD1. The CDR3 is made up of 14 amino acids. CDR1 and CDR2 from the germline V gene are MNHNS and SASEGT. Trimming cost V 4 bases and J 4 bases; bases outside gene matches: 3. The part of the CDR3 DNA that was read is TGTGCCAGCAGTGGACAGGGGGCTACCTATGGC. Its protein is CASSGQGATYG. The complete CDR3 protein is CASSGQGATYGYTF.

This clone was recorded many times. The sequenced CDR3 bases are TGCGCCAGCAGCCCGGGGGTGGGACAGGGGGGCCAAGAGACC. Amino acids: CASSPGVGQGGQET. The whole CDR3 protein is CASSPGVGQGGQETQYF. The chain couples TRBV5-1 to TRBJ2-5; 11 bases are a match to TRBD1. From the germline J gene comes the end of the CDR3, since the read stops 3 residues before it. V was pared by 4 bases and J by 1 base, with 9 bases of the junction left unmatched. The germline CDR1 and CDR2 sequences are SGHRS and YFSETQ. This CDR3 region has 17 residues.

The sample holds many counts of this clone. The CDR3 is cut off 3 residues early in the read; its end comes from the germline J gene. This chain connects TRBV30 to TRBJ2-1; TRBD1 agrees at 7 bases. The germline V gene has CDR1 GTSNPN and CDR2 SVGIG (reference sequence). This CDR3 has 13 residues. Trimming took 1 base from V and 5 from J; bases not matched to a gene: 2. The CDR3 is CAWSAGTDNEQFF. Incomplete CDR3 DNA: TGTGCCTGGAGTGCCGGGACAGACAATGAG.

In its sample, this clone was seen many times. The CDR3 end lies 3 residues beyond the end of the read and is filled in from the germline J gene. The chain has TRBV30 and TRBJ2-2; D ambiguous. Trimming took off 2 bases at V and 7 bases at J, with 5 bases between the two ends. The CDR3 covers 11 residues. Germline loops: CDR1 GTSNPN, CDR2 SVGIG (reference sequence). The CDR3 DNA, read in part, is TGTGCCTGGAGTCCCGGCGGGGAG. Translating it yields CAWSPGGE. The full CDR3 protein reads CAWSPGGELFF.

The sample holds a few counts of this clone. The read stops 3 residues short of the end of the CDR3; the missing end is completed from the germline J gene. The J gene is TRBJ1-2, the V gene TRBV19; D perhaps matches TRBD1 (6 bases). Per germline, CDR1 LNHDA and CDR2 SQIVND (reference sequence). This CDR3 spans 13 amino acids. The sequenced part of the CDR3 DNA is TGTGCCAGTAGTATACAGGGGAGGTACGAC. Its translation is CASSIQGRYD. Given in full, the CDR3 is CASSIQGRYDYTF.

This clone has a count of ten or more. The read ends 3 residues before the CDR3 terminus; that terminus is restored from the germline J gene. The J gene is TRBJ1-4, the V gene TRBV20-1; D not certain. Trimming cost V 4 bases and J 4 bases, with 10 bases left between them. The CDR3 has 13 residues. Germline V lookup: CDR1 DFQATT, CDR2 SNEGSKA (reference sequence). The CDR3 here is CSATGEGNEKLFF. The covered CDR3 bases are TGCAGTGCTACTGGAGAGGGTAATGAAAAA.

This clone came up many times. The read terminates 3 residues ahead of where the CDR3 ends, so the germline J gene completes it. V gene TRBV5-5 combines with J gene TRBJ1-1; the D is unclear. The CDR3 covers 14 residues. V lost 0 bases and J 5 bases, leaving 11 bases between the germline ends. Germline V gene lookup returns CDR1 SGHKS and CDR2 YYEKEE (reference sequence). The CDR3 DNA, read in part, is TGTGCCAGCAGCTTGGGACGGACTCGTACTGAA. Protein product: CASSLGRTRTE. The complete CDR3 protein is CASSLGRTRTEAFF.

This clone came up many times. The CDR3 is cut off 3 residues early in the read; its end comes from the germline J gene. The J gene is TRBJ1-2, the V gene TRBV7-9; a possible D gene is TRBD1 (6 bases). The CDR3 has 13 amino acids. Germline V gene sequence: CDR1 SEHNR, CDR2 FQNEAQ (reference sequence). CDR3 loop: CASSLAGAPGYTF. The CDR3 DNA, read in part, is TGTGCCAGCAGCTTGGCGGGGGCGCCCGGC. The whole variable domain, filled in from reference TRBV7-9 and TRBJ1-2, reads DTGVSQNPRHKITKRGQNVTFRCDPISEHNRLYWYRQTLGQGPEFLTYFQNEAQLEKSRLLSDRFSAERPKGSFSTLEIQRTEQGDSAMYLCASSLAGAPGYTFGSGTRLTVV.

This clone was seen many times. One junction end does not reproduce the germline sequence, and a read error may be involved. The read stops 3 residues short of the end of the CDR3; the missing end is completed from the germline J gene. The rearrangement uses TRBV7-7 and TRBJ2-2; TRBD1 aligns across 9 bases. The germline CDR1 and CDR2 sequences are SSHAT and FNYEAQ (reference sequence). The CDR3 has 16 amino acids. The part of the CDR3 DNA that was read is TGTGCTAGCAGTCCTGGACAGGGGAGGGGCACCGGGGAG. Its translation: CASSPGQGRGTGE. The CDR3 reads in full as CASSPGQGRGTGELFF. The full variable domain, its missing parts supplied by reference TRBV7-7 and TRBJ2-2, is GAGVSQSPRYKVTKRGQDVTLRCDPISSHATLYWYQQALGQGPEFLTYFNYEAQPDKSGLPSDRFSAERPEGSISTLTIQRTEQRDSAMYRCASSPGQGRGTGELFFGEGSRLTVL.

This clone came up many times. The missing CDR3 end, 3 residues past where the read stops, is filled in from the germline J gene. This chain joins TRBV7-9 and TRBJ1-2, with 7 bases that match TRBD1. There are 13 residues in the CDR3. Germline CDR1 SEHNR, CDR2 FQNEAQ (reference sequence). This CDR3 is CASTPDRAKGYTF. CDR3 DNA, as far as it was read: TGTGCCAGCACCCCCGACAGGGCAAAGGGC. The full variable domain, rest sourced from reference TRBV7-9 and TRBJ1-2, is DTGVSQNPRHKITKRGQNVTFRCDPISEHNRLYWYRQTLGQGPEFLTYFQNEAQLEKSRLLSDRFSAERPKGSFSTLEIQRTEQGDSAMYLCASTPDRAKGYTFGSGTRLTVV.

Regarding this clone: The CDR3 is cut off 3 residues early in the read; its end comes from the germline J gene. The chain recombines TRBV5-1 with TRBJ2-1; D is possibly TRBD2 (6 bases). The CDR3 sequence is 15 residues long. The V end was cut by 0 bases, the J end by 7 bases, with 14 bases between. Germline V CDR1 and CDR2: SGHRS, YFSETQ. The CDR3 sequence: CASSLVSGRENEQFF. CDR3 DNA (partial): TGCGCCAGCAGCTTGGTTAGCGGTAGGGAAAATGAG.